This TCR beta chain appears in the sequencing data of a study of low-dose radiotherapy and immunotherapy resistance in tumors. Across the whole study: One day prior to radiation and immunotherapy, intravenous cyclophosphamide at 200 mg/m2 was given, repeated every two weeks.

TCRs were amplified for roughly 20 PCR cycles with a constant-region primer and V-primer adapter. Amplification of the isolated mRNA used in vitro transcription. TCRdb re-called the reads through MiXCR, storing one row per CDR3 protein. The data show some 52,000 distinct CDR3 sequences, around 34% seen once. As to time point: after trial treatment. The treatment: LDRT plus nivolumab, ipilimumab, low-dose cyclophosphamide and aspirin (RACIN trial). Every donor was treated with nivolumab, ipilimumab, aspirin, low-dose cyclophosphamide and also low-dose radiotherapy. Patients eligible had advanced solid tumors without tumor-infiltrating lymphocytes. Germline CDR1 reads MDHEN; CDR2 reads SYDVKM. The trim removed 3 bases at V and 0 bases at J, leaving 8 bases unmatched. The CDR3 is 16 amino acids.

The chain joins TRBV28 to TRBJ2-7; 7 nucleotides match TRBD1. This receptor was obtained from a male donor with rectosigmoid adenocarcinoma. Sequenced here: PBMCs, sampled after low-dose radiotherapy plus immunotherapy. The CDR3 protein is CASSFRFRTGSYEQYF. The CDR3 nucleotides read TGTGCCAGCAGTTTTCGCTTCCGGACAGGCTCCTACGAGCAGTACTTC.